This TCR beta chain appears in the sequencing data of a study of T cell responses to AZD1222 COVID-19 vaccine. Assay used: immunoSEQ multiplex PCR; TCRdb lists only in-frame clones, some missing. This table holds 70,000 to 95,000 clones, more than 80% found once. The study's findings and limits: Spike-specific TCR repertoires showed rising breadth and depth after two AZD1222 doses. Spike-wide coverage was observed for vaccine-associated CD4 TCRs, with dominant responses at 160-218 and 743-854. Most donors were white British and more were female, and clonal diversity was possibly underestimated.

The CDR3 covers 14 residues. With V trimmed by 4 bases and J by 8 bases, 8 bases remained unmatched. Germline lookup yields CDR1 SGHNT and CDR2 YYREEE (reference sequence). This clone was detected a few times. The antigen is unknown. The source is an adult who received the AZD1222 COVID-19 vaccine. The V and J genes are TRBV5-4 and TRBJ1-1; 10 bases agree with TRBD1. The sequencing used peripheral blood, collected 28 days after the second AZD1222 dose. The chain's CDR3 is CASSGDRGTLEAFF. As DNA, the CDR3 is TGTGCCAGCAGCGGGGACAGGGGAACTTTAGAAGCTTTCTTT.